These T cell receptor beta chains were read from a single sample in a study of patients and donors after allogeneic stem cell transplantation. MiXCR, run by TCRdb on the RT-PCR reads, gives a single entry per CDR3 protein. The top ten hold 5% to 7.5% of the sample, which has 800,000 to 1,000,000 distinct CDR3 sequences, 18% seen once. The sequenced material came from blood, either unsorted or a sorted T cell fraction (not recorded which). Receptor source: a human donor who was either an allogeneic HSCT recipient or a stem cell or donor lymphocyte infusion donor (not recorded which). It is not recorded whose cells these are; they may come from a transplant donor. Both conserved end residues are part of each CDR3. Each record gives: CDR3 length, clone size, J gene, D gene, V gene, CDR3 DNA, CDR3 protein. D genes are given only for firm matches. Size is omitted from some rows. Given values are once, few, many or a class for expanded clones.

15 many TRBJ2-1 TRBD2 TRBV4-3 TGCGCCAGCAGCCATCGACTAGCGGGGGACGATAAGCAGTTCTTC CASSHRLAGDDKQFF
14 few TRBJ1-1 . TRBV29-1 TGCAGCGCGGGGGTAGGGGGGACGAACACTGAAGCTTTCTTT CSAGVGGTNTEAFF
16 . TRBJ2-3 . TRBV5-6 TGTGCCAGCAGCGGCGCCGGGGACTCTCTCACAGATACGCAGTATTTT CASSGAGDSLTDTQYF
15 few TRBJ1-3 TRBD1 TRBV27 TGTGCCAGCAGTAACCAGACAGGGGCTGGAAACACCATATATTTT CASSNQTGAGNTIYF
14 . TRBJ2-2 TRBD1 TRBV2 TGTGCCAGCAGAACGGGACAGGGAGGAGGGGAGCTGTTTTTT CASRTGQGGGELFF
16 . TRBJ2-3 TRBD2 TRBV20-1 TGCAGTGCTAGAGAGGGGACTAGCGGTCCCACAGATACGCAGTATTTT CSAREGTSGPTDTQYF
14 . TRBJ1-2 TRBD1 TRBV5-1 TGCGCCAGCAGGGGACAGGGATCTAACTATGGCTACACCTTC CASRGQGSNYGYTF
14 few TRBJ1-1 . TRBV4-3 TGCGCCAGCAGCCAGAGTCAACTGAACACTGAAGCTTTCTTT CASSQSQLNTEAFF
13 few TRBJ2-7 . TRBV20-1 TGCAGTGCTAGGGAAGGGGCAACCTACGAGCAGTACTTC CSAREGATYEQYF
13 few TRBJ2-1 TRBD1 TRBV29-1 TGCAGCGTAACAGGGGCCTCCTACAATGAGCAGTTCTTC CSVTGASYNEQFF
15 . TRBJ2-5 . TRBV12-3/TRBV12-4 TGTGCCAGCAGTTTAGGCGGAAGGGGCGCGGAGACCCAGTACTTC CASSLGGRGAETQYF
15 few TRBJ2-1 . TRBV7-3 TGTGCCAGCAGCCCTAATGGGCTGGGGGACAATGAGCAGTTCTTC CASSPNGLGDNEQFF
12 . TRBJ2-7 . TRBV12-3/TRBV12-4 TGTGCCAGCAGTCCACAGCGAGGCGAGCAGTACTTC CASSPQRGEQYF
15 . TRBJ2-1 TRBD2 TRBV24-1 TGTGCCACCAGCTCAGCGGGGGCGCTTGACAATGAGCAGTTCTTC CATSSAGALDNEQFF
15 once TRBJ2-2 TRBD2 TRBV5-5 TGTGCCAGCAGCTTGAGACTAGCGGGAGACGGGGAGCTGTTTTTT CASSLRLAGDGELFF
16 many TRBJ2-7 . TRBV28 TGTGCCAGCAGTTTAACGCTCTCCTCTCGTTTGAGCGAGCAGTACTTC CASSLTLSSRLSEQYF
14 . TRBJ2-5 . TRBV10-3 TGTGCCATCAGTGAGAGGGGAAGTCAAGAGACCCAGTACTTC CAISERGSQETQYF
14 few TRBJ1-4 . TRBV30 TGTGCCTGGCAGCGGGCCGGGGCTAATGAAAAACTGTTTTTT CAWQRAGANEKLFF